Sequencing of this T cell receptor (beta chain) was carried out in a study of T cells after posttransplantation cyclophosphamide. Cyclophosphamide on days +3 and +4 followed busulfan-fludarabine conditioning and a marrow graft. Assay: immunoSEQ multiplex PCR; the TCRdb copy retains only in-frame clones and omits some. In the table there are roughly 11,000 clones, about nine tenths of which are singletons. The CDR3 contains 12 residues. Trimming stripped 4 bases from V and 1 base from J, with 7 bases between. Germline V lookup: CDR1 SQVTM, CDR2 ANQGSEA. V and J are TRBV29-1 and TRBJ1-1; maybe TRBD1 (5 bases). This clonotype was obtained from a female patient younger than 45 who received an allogeneic stem cell transplant from an unrelated donor, was CMV-positive, and had no GVHD. The graft donor may be the source of some T cells. Specimen: PBMCs, collected after allogeneic stem cell transplant with posttransplant cyclophosphamide. CDR3 loop: CSVVGGNTEAFF. DNA of the CDR3: TGCAGCGTTGTGGGGGGGAACACTGAAGCTTTCTTT. Together with reference TRBV29-1 and TRBJ1-1, the CDR3 gives the full variable domain: SAVISQKPSRDICQRGTSLTIQCQVDSQVTMMFWYRQQPGQSLTLIATANQGSEATYESGFVIDKFPISRPNLTFSTLTVSNMSPEDSSIYLCSVVGGNTEAFFGQGTRLTVV.